These 7 T cell receptor beta chains originate from one sample sequenced in a study of cytomegalovirus exposure and HLA in healthy donors. Clones were read by immunoSEQ multiplex PCR, and TCRdb kept only the in-frame ones, dropping some. Of about 200,000 clones in the sample, around 80% are singletons; the top ten hold 0.95% to 1.5%. Sequencing used PBMCs. The receptors shown here come from a woman aged 25 to 39 in good health and CMV-seronegative.

The V and J genes are TRBV4-1 and TRBJ1-1, with 9 bases that match TRBD1. This CDR3 is built from 16 residues. V lost 2 bases to trimming and J lost 4 bases; unmatched junction nucleotides: 8. CDR1 and CDR2 from the germline V gene are MGHRA and YSYEKL. CDR3: CASSQSIYRGPTEAFF. The CDR3, as DNA: TGCGCCAGCAGCCAATCTATCTACAGGGGGCCCACTGAAGCTTTCTTT.

V and J are TRBV7-6 and TRBJ2-5; the match to TRBD2 covers 12 bases. Losses at the gene ends were 5 bases for V and 4 bases for J; bases not matched to a gene: 2. From germline, CDR1 is SGHVS and CDR2 FNYEAQ. This CDR3 is 14 amino acids long. DNA of the CDR3: TGTGCCAGCAGCCCTAGCGGGAGGGGAGAGACCCAGTACTTC. It is translated as CASSPSGRGETQYF.

Notes on this clone: Other DNA sequences in the same sample also yield this CDR3. This sequence joins TRBV2 and TRBJ1-2; a possible D gene is TRBD1 (5 bases). Germline V gene data show CDR1 as SNHLY and CDR2 as FYNNEI. The germline V and J ends were trimmed by 3 bases and 2 bases, with 7 bases remaining between them. This CDR3 is 13 amino acids long. The CDR3 DNA reads TGTGCCAGCAGTGACCAGGGAAACTATGGCTACACCTTC. Its protein product is CASSDQGNYGYTF.

The V gene is TRBV6-1, the J gene TRBJ1-4, with TRBD1 as a possible D gene (6 bases). The CDR3 loop spans 14 amino acids. The ends were cut back, 5 bases at V and 5 bases at J, with 12 bases in the middle. CDR1 is MNHNS, CDR2 SASEGT, per germline. The chain's CDR3 is CASSWGRGNEKLFF. CDR3 DNA: TGTGCCAGCAGTTGGGGGCGGGGGAATGAAAAACTGTTTTTT.

Many counts were recorded for this clone. The J gene is TRBJ2-1, the V gene TRBV6-1, with 10 bases identical to TRBD2. Germline loops: CDR1 MNHNS, CDR2 SASEGT. The J segment lost 7 bases and the V segment lost 7 bases, leaving 10 bases of the junction unmatched. The CDR3 runs to 15 residues. The CDR3 loop reads CASTHLAGEVNEQFF. The CDR3, as DNA: TGTGCCAGCACTCACCTAGCGGGAGAGGTTAATGAGCAGTTCTTC.

V is TRBV14 and J is TRBJ2-7, with 16 bases matching TRBD2. This CDR3 spans 19 amino acids. CDR1 is SGHDN and CDR2 is FVKESK in the germline V gene. Unmatched junction bases numbered 10, after V lost 3 bases and J lost 2 bases. CDR3 bases: TGTGCCAGCAGCCACCGACCCGGGACTAGCGGGGGGGCCGCCTACGAGCAGTACTTC. Its protein is CASSHRPGTSGGAAYEQYF.

The rearrangement joins TRBV6-6 to TRBJ1-5; TRBD1 might be the D (5 bases). The CDR3 extends over 14 amino acids. The germline gives CDR1 MNHNY, CDR2 SVGAGI (reference sequence). V gave up 2 bases and J gave up 7 bases, with 12 bases separating them. The CDR3 protein is CASSYGGAGQPQHF. DNA of the CDR3: TGTGCCAGCAGTTACGGAGGGGCCGGGCAGCCCCAGCATTTT.